The source of this TCR beta chain is a study of patients and donors after allogeneic stem cell transplantation. TCRdb analysed the RT-PCR reads with MiXCR anew, one entry per CDR3 protein. The sample includes about 400,000 distinct CDR3 sequences, around 16% of them seen just once. This clonotype was detected only a few times. This CDR3 region has 15 residues. V lost 0 bases to trimming and J lost 9 bases; unmatched junction nucleotides: 5. The germline V gene has CDR1 DFQATT and CDR2 SNEGSKA (reference sequence). V gene TRBV20-1 combines with J gene TRBJ2-1, with 13 bases identical to TRBD2. This clonotype was sampled from a human donor who was either an allogeneic HSCT recipient or a stem cell or donor lymphocyte infusion donor (not recorded which). It is not recorded whose cells these are; they may come from a transplant donor. Specimen: blood, either unsorted or a sorted T cell fraction (not recorded which). The CDR3 sequence: CSAREGLAGIGEQFF. DNA of the CDR3: TGCAGTGCTAGAGAGGGACTAGCGGGAATAGGTGAGCAGTTCTTC.